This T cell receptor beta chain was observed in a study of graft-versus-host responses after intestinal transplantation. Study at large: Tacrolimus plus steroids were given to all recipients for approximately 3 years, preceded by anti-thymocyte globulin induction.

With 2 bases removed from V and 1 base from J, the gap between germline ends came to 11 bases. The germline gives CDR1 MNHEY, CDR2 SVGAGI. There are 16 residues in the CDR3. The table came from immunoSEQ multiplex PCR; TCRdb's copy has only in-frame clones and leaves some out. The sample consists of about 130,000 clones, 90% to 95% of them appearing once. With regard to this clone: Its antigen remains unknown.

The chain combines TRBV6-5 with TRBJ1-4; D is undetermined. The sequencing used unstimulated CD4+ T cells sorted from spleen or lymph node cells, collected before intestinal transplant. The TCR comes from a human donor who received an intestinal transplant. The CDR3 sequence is CASSYRAVGTNEKLFF. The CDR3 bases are TGTGCCAGCAGTTACAGGGCGGTGGGAACTAATGAAAAACTGTTTTTT.